This TCR beta chain was sequenced during a study of OX40 agonist ivuxolimab in advanced cancers. Study in general: Patients undergoing dose escalation presented with hepatocellular carcinoma, melanoma, renal cell or head and neck cancer. Participants averaged about 60 years of age (range roughly 23 to 80) and were approximately 81% male. Having had anti-PD-1, anti-PD-L1 or anti-CTLA-4 therapy before was allowed, and 40% to 45% had some. Notes on the study in general: There were also nonresponders showing low normalized T-cell clonal expansion.

CDR1 and CDR2 (germline): SGHNT, YENEEA. V lost 5 bases, J lost 5 bases, and 12 bases lay in between. There are 13 residues in the CDR3. In the case of this clone: Its specificity is unknown.

The repertoire was sequenced with immunoSEQ multiplex PCR; TCRdb's copy has only in-frame clones and lacks some. The data hold about 25,000 clones, with roughly 85% observed a single time. The starting material was CD4+ or CD8+ T cells sorted from blood, obtained in a trial of the OX40 agonist ivuxolimab. The receptor was derived from an adult with an advanced solid tumor such as melanoma, head and neck, liver or kidney cancer. The V call is TRBV11-3, the J call TRBJ1-1; D is uncertain. The CDR3 nucleotides are TGTGCCAGCAGCCCAGGAGTGGGGACTGAAGCTTTCTTT. Translated, it gives CASSPGVGTEAFF.